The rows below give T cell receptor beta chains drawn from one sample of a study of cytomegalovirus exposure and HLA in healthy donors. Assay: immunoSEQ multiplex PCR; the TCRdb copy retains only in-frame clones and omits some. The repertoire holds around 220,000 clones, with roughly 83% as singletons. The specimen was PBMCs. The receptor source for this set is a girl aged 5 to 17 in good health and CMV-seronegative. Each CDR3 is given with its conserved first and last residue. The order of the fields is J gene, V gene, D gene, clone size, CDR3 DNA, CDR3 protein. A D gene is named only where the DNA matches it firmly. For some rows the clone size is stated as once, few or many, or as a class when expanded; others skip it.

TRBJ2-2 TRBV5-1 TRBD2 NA TGCGCCAGCAGCTCCCTAGCGGGGGACACCGGGGAGCTGTTTTTT CASSSLAGDTGELFF
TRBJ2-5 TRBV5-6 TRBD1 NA TGTGCCAGCAGCTTGGCCGGGACAGGGCAAATAGAGACCCAGTACTTC CASSLAGTGQIETQYF
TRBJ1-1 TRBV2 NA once TGTGCCAGCAGTAAGGACTGGGGCACTGAAGCTTTCTTT CASSKDWGTEAFF
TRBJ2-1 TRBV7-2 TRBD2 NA TGTGCCAGCAGCTGGAGAGCGGGGGGGGAGCAGTTCTTC CASSWRAGGEQFF
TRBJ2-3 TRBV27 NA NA TGTGCCAGCAGTCTCTGGGGGAGGACGAACACAGATACGCAGTATTTT CASSLWGRTNTDTQYF
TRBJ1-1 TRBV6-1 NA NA TGTGCCAGCGGTAACAGAGAGAACACTGAAGCTTTCTTT CASGNRENTEAFF
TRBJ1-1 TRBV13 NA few TGTGCCAGCAGCTTAAATCCCCTTATGAACACTGAAGCTTTCTTT CASSLNPLMNTEAFF
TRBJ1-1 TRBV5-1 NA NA TGCGCCAGCAGCGAGGGATACAGGGCCCGCATGAACACTGAAGCTTTCTTT CASSEGYRARMNTEAFF
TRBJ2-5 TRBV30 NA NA TGTGCCTGGAGTGGGGCCCTTATGGGGACCCAGTACTTC CAWSGALMGTQYF
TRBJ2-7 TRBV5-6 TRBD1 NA TGTGCCAGCTCCCCCTTTTCAGGGGGCAGATTCAGGAACGAGCAGTACTTC CASSPFSGGRFRNEQYF
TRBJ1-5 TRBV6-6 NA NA TGTGCCAGCAGCTTAGAACTAGGGCAGCCCCAGCATTTT CASSLELGQPQHF
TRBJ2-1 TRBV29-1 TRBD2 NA TGCAGCGTTCTAAACATGGGGCTAGCGGGAGAAGGGCAGCATTACAATGAGCAGTTCTTC CSVLNMGLAGEGQHYNEQFF
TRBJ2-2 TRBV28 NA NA TGTGCCAGCAGCTTTAAGACTTACCGCACCGGGGAGCTGTTTTTT CASSFKTYRTGELFF
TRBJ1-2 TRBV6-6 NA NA TGTGCCAGCAGGCCCGACAGGCTCGGGAACTATGGCTACACCTTC CASRPDRLGNYGYTF
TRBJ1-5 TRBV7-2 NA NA TGTGCCAGCAGCTTAACTGGGGCTCAGCCCCAGCATTTT CASSLTGAQPQHF
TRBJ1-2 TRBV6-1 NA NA TGTGCCAGCAGTAAGCAGGGGTATGGCTACACCTTC CASSKQGYGYTF
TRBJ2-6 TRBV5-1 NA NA TGCGCCAGCAGCCACTCCTCTGGGGCCAACGTCCTGACTTTC CASSHSSGANVLTF
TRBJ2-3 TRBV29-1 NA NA TGCAGCGTCCCAACAGGGCGTAGCACAGATACGCAGTATTTT CSVPTGRSTDTQYF
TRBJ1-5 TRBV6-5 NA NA TGTGCCAGCAGTTATGTTACGGTCTATAGCAATCAGCCCCAGCATTTT CASSYVTVYSNQPQHF
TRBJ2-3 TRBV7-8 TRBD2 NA TGTGCCAGCAGCTTCCGTGGAGAGCGGGAGGGTAGCACAGATACGCAGTATTTT CASSFRGEREGSTDTQYF
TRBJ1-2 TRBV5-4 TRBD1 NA TGTGCCAGCAGCTTTTATTGGCAGGGGGATGGCTACACCTTC CASSFYWQGDGYTF
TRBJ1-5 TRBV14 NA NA TGTGCCAGCAGCCAAGCTGGGGGCTCGAGGGTCAATCAGCCCCAGCATTTT CASSQAGGSRVNQPQHF
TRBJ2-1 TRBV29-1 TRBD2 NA TGCAGCGTTCGTGTCGGGCTAGCGGGGCGGAGCCTCTACAATGAGCAGTTCTTC CSVRVGLAGRSLYNEQFF
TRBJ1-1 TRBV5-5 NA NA TGTGCCAGCAGCCCCGGGGGGGCTCGGGACACTGAAGCTTTCTTT CASSPGGARDTEAFF
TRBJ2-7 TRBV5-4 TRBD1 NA TGTGCCAGCAGCTACTCCGGGACAGTCAACTACGAGCAGTACTTC CASSYSGTVNYEQYF
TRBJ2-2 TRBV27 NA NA TGTGCCAGCAGTTTATTTCCGGGATCTGCCACCGGGGAGCTGTTTTTT CASSLFPGSATGELFF
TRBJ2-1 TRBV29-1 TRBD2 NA TGCAGCGTTCCCCCCGGGGGGAGCTCCTACAATGAGCAGTTCTTC CSVPPGGSSYNEQFF
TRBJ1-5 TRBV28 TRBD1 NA TGTGCCAGCAGTTCATACAGGGGGCCCGCTCAGCCCCAGCATTTT CASSSYRGPAQPQHF
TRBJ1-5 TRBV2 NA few TGTGCCAGCAGTGATGGGTTAGTAAGGACACAGCCCCAGCATTTT CASSDGLVRTQPQHF
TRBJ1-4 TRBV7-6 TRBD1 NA TGTGCCAGCAGCTTAGAAGTGGGGACAGTCAATAATGAAAAACTGTTTTTT CASSLEVGTVNNEKLFF
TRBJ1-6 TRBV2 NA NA TGTGCCAGCAGTGAAGCGCTTGGTCGAGGTGGGGACGGACTCCGGGGGGTACTCCACTTT CASSEALGRGGDGLRGVLHF
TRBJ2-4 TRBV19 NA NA TGTGCCAGTAGTACCCCGGAGGCAGGGAGGAGGCTAGCCAAAAACATTCAGTACTTC CASSTPEAGRRLAKNIQYF
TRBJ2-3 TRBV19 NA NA TGTGCCAGTAGTCGCGCGGGAACGACTAGCACAGATACGCAGTATTTT CASSRAGTTSTDTQYF
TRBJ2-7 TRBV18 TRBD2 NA TGTGCCAGCTCACCCTCGGGAGGCGACGAGCAGTACTTC CASSPSGGDEQYF
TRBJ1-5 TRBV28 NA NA TGTGCCAGCAGTTGGCAGCGACTTTATCAGCCCCAGCATTTT CASSWQRLYQPQHF
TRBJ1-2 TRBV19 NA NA TGTGCCAGTAGCAGGGAATACCTCTCTAACTATGGCTACACCTTC CASSREYLSNYGYTF
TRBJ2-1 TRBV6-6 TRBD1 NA TGTGCCAGCATTAGGCGGACAGGGGGGTCCACCCATGAGCAGTTCTTC CASIRRTGGSTHEQFF
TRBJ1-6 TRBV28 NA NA TGTGCCAGCAATTCCGACAGCTACTCACCCCTCCACTTT CASNSDSYSPLHF
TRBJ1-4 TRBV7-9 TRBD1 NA TGTGCCAGCAGCCTGGGACAGGGGAATGAAAAACTGTTTTTT CASSLGQGNEKLFF
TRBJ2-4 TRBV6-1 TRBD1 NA TGTGCCAGCAGTAATACCAGGGGGAAAAACATTCAGTACTTC CASSNTRGKNIQYF
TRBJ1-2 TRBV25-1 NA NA TGTGCCAGCAGTGAGGCGGCTCGGGGCTACACCTTC CASSEAARGYTF
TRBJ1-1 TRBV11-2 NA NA TGTGCCAGCAGCTTAGATCTTGTAGTCACTGAAGCTTTCTTT CASSLDLVVTEAFF
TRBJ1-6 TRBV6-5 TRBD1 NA TGTGCCAGCAGTAATCGGGACAGGGGTAATTCACCCCTCCACTTT CASSNRDRGNSPLHF
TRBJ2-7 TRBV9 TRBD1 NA TGTGCCAGCAGCGCTCAGCCCGGGACAGGGACCTACGAGCAGTACTTC CASSAQPGTGTYEQYF
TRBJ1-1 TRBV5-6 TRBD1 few TGTGCCAGCTTGGACAGGGTTTTGACTGAAGCTTTCTTT CASLDRVLTEAFF
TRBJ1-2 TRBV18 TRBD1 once TGTGCCAGCTCACTAAGAGTGACAGGGCTTAACTATGGCTACACCTTC CASSLRVTGLNYGYTF